This paragraph covers one T cell receptor beta chain sequence. The antigen it binds to is not known. No per-base quality is available; no much larger clone lies one base away. This sample is part of a study of blood T cell repertoires in COVID-19 (dated by TCRdb to the early 2020s). Broadly, across the study: Samples covering the acute and convalescent phases of COVID-19 were provided by collaborators in the United States, Italy and Spain. HLA class I and class II types, where available, came from metadata supplied by the sample provider rather than from assay-based typing. Samples came from the ongoing ImmuneRACE study (first 160 participants) plus 1,254 subjects from 6 global collaborators. Subjects who had been exposed to COVID-19, were actively infected with it, or had recovered from it provided the deeply sampled blood TCRbeta repertoires that made up the dataset. Sample metadata almost always included a de-identified subject ID, COVID-19 status, age in years and sex. The prospective study material was composed of cDNA or gDNA derived from T cells, B-cell-depleted T cells, or PBMCs. The repertoires were released in a freely available public database intended as a resource for research on the immune response to SARS-CoV-2. Here is what the overall study found, with its caveats: The quantity of clinical and demographic metadata differed by source and by participant and was supplied without curation.

CDR1 and CDR2 were assigned from the germline V gene (reference sequence) as LNHDA and SQIVND. V gives up 4 bases and J gives up 7 bases, and the segment between their germline ends measures 11 bases. The CDR3, cysteine through phenylalanine, is 13 amino acids long. The retained sequence is limited to the CDR3, 39 bases, with the frame set at the first base. The immunoSEQ Assay, a bias-controlled multiplex PCR, was used to amplify TCRbeta CDR3 regions from genomic DNA. The original pipeline was this. Within the assay, amplification of reference gene primers was used to estimate how many nucleated cells each sample contained. To quantify the absolute abundance of each unique TCRbeta CDR3 rearrangement, sequence reads were collapsed and filtered. For each sample, productive Simpson clonality was calculated as the square root of Simpson's diversity index over productive rearrangements. The immuneACCESS repertoire file appears here via TCRdb, limited to in-frame rearrangements. These files lack a portion of the clones; in checked studies, under half of the deficit traces to unresolved V genes, and the cause of the others is not known. D and trimming were read from the DNA, whereas the V and J calls and clone size are those reported in that table. The sample table contains 300,000 to 450,000 clones; only one count was recorded for 85% to 90% of them. The top ten hold roughly 1.2% of the sample.

Enrolling through a virtual design, the prospective study's participants ranged in age from roughly 18 to 89 years and lived across 20 to 25 United States geographic areas. In the prospective study, participants were assigned to cohorts based on the clinical history participants reported in a screening survey and a study questionnaire. ImmuneRACE Cohort 3 recovered participants were defined by two consecutive negative NP/OP PCR tests, healthcare professional clearance, or symptom resolution. Each participant in the prospective study had whole blood, serum and a nasopharyngeal or oropharyngeal swab collected by mobile phlebotomists. Participants in the prospective study had the option to provide additional blood draws and questionnaires over a roughly 2-month period. Before DNA extraction, blood samples from the prospective study were shipped at room temperature or frozen.

The rearranged segments are TRBV19 and TRBJ1-5; the D region possibly corresponds to TRBD1 (5 bases align). This TCR came from a woman in her late teens or twenties who had recovered from COVID-19. Sample: PBMCs or T cells enriched from blood (not recorded which). CDR3 loop: CASSTGDLQPQHF. The nucleotide sequence is TGTGCCAGTAGTACGGGGGATTTGCAGCCCCAGCATTTT.